This T cell receptor (beta chain) was identified in a study of neurological immune-mediated disorders (dated by TCRdb to the late 2010s). With regard to the full study: Among the approximately 34 multiple sclerosis patients, relapsing-remitting MS was present in 31 and secondary progressive MS was present in 3. Using UMI-based sequencing, the study compared peripheral blood TCR-beta repertoires from patients with HTLV-I-associated myelopathy (HAM/TSP), patients with multiple sclerosis, and healthy controls. Of the 65 to 70 subjects in the cohort, some 15 were HAM/TSP patients, some 34 were multiple sclerosis patients, and around 20 were healthy controls. Longitudinal samples, technical triplicates and paired sorted CD4+ and CD8+ T-cell subsets, alongside PBMC samples, were included among the roughly 110 TCR-beta libraries.

This clonotype has a count of ten or more. Its antigen is not yet known. There are no base qualities to consult, and no much larger clone falls within one base. Here V drops 3 bases and J drops 5 bases, and the junction holds 4 bases not matched to any gene. The CDR3 measures 15 amino acids from cysteine to phenylalanine. The read is trimmed to its CDR3 DNA, 45 bases read in frame from base 1. CDR1 and CDR2 are read off the germline V gene as LGHNA and YNFKEQ. To synthesize cDNA, template-switch 5'RACE was performed with a primer carrying a 10-nucleotide random unique molecular identifier so that each TCR transcript was tagged. Each sequencing run produced over 160 million TCR-beta sequences covering 15-18 subjects. Total RNA was extracted with the RNeasy kit. The KAPA Real-time Library Amplification kit was used to amplify TCR-beta VDJ regions with primers targeting the TCR constant region and the 5'RACE anchor. Sample indexes and Illumina adaptors were added in a first PCR, after which library yield was increased in a second PCR. The roughly 650 bp TCR product was size-selected on a 2% E-gel SizeSelection system after Ampure bead purification. Before pooling, libraries had their quality checked on a Bioanalyzer, their concentration measured with Qubit, and their quantity determined with the Kapa Library Quantification kit. Libraries were sequenced paired-end 2 x 150 bp on an Illumina HiSeq 2500. To increase sequence diversity, about 23-30% phiX was spiked into each library pool. Processing in the source paper ran as follows. The UMI-based MiGEC pipeline processed quality-filtered reads and removed over 90% of raw TCR sequences during error correction. VDJ genes were aligned to IMGT germline references, and clonotypes were defined by unique CDR3 amino acid sequence plus V-J genes. Clonal expansion, Shannon diversity and CDR3 relatedness (CalcPairwiseDistances, ClusterSamples) were evaluated with VDJtools, and phylogenetic trees were built with CLCbio workbench. Expanded clones were defined as having at least 8 unique UMIs, based on coefficient-of-variation modelling across technical triplicates. TCRdb reanalyzed the raw reads on its own, using fastp at Q25 for trimming and MiXCR for clone calling, and kept in-frame beta chains. Rows matching on CDR3 protein sequence are summarized as one entry with the most common DNA and genes. The V and J calls were not made by the authors but by TCRdb's processing. The sample table shows some 56,000 distinct CDR3 sequences, and approximately 3.9% are seen once. Clones ranked in the top ten supply 6.5% of the sample.

Libraries from unsorted PBMCs were made from 2 million PBMCs kept in RNAlater at -80 degrees C until RNA extraction. Multiple sclerosis patients were enrolled in a US clinical protocol evaluating disease progression by magnetic resonance imaging. PBMCs were separated from peripheral blood using Ficoll-Hypaque density gradient centrifugation and then cryopreserved in liquid nitrogen. The study at large found these results: No identical CDR3 amino acid sequences were shared among expanded clones across subjects, suggesting private TCR-beta repertoires in all groups. In a phylogenetic analysis, the repertoires of 18 out of 34 MS patients fell into a single cluster of related CDR3 sequences, pointing to a possible signature at the repertoire level. The MS cluster showed no association with clinical or MRI features, and the authors stated that larger cohorts are needed. The highest TCR clonal expansion was observed in HAM/TSP patients, whereas the lowest was observed in MS patients, even when compared with healthy controls.

Sequenced: PBMCs. The sequence derives from a man aged 55 to 70 with multiple sclerosis. The chain is encoded by TRBV4-2 joined to TRBJ1-5, with TRBD1 matching 10 junction bases. The base sequence is TGTGCCAGCAGCCAGGCGGGGACAGGGGATCAGCCCCAGCATTTT. Translated, this gives CASSQAGTGDQPQHF.